This T cell receptor (beta chain) was recorded in a study of shared clonotypes between healthy human individuals. Study-wide background: Samples came from a couple of female and a few male donors aged 18 to 49.

As concerns this clone: Its antigen is currently unknown.

Whole-study findings and limits: Incompleteness in sorted-subset sequencing, despite large depth, was shown by rarefaction. Limitation of the genetic and exposure-history diversity represented came from the few donors.

Here immunoSEQ multiplex PCR was the method, and the copy in TCRdb shows in-frame clones only, minus some. The sample records around 610,000 clones, 95% to 96% being singletons. Naive CD8 cells were CD45RO-negative, positively selected for CCR7, excluding terminally differentiated effector memory CD45RA+ cells. The sequencing sample was made of naive CD8+ T cells sorted from blood. The TCR sequence derives from a woman in her twenties or thirties in good health.

The CDR3 loop is CASSEGPGGNQPQHF. The DNA of the CDR3 is TGTGCCAGCAGCGAGGGTCCGGGGGGCAATCAGCCCCAGCATTTT. The V gene is TRBV9, the J gene TRBJ1-5; D might be TRBD1 (5 bases). CDR3 length equals 15 residues. The germline V and J ends were trimmed by 3 bases and 2 bases, with 12 bases remaining between them. Germline V gene lookup returns CDR1 SGDLS and CDR2 YYNGEE. The full variable domain, with the rest looked up from reference TRBV9 and TRBJ1-5, is DSGVTQTPKHLITATGQRVTLRCSPRSGDLSVYWYQQSLDQGLQFLIQYYNGEERAKGNILERFSAQQFPDLHSELNLSSLELGDSALYFCASSEGPGGNQPQHFGDGTRLSIL.